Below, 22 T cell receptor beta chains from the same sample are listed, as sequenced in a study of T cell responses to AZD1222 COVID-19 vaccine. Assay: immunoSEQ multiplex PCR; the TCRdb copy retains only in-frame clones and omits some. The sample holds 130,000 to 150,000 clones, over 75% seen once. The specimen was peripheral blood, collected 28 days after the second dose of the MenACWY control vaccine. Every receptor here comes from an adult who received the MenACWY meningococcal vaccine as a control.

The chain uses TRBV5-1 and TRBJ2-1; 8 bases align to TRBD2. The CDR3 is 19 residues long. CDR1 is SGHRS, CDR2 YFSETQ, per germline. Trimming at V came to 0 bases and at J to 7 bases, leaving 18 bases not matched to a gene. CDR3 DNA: TGCGCCAGCAGCTTGGAGGAGGCCTTAGCGGGACCCTCATGGAATGAGCAGTTCTTC. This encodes CASSLEEALAGPSWNEQFF.

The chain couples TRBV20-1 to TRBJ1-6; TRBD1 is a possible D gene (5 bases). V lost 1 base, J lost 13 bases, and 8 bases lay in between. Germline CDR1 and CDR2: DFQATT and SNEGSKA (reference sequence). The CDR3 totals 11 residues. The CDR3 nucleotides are TGCAGTGCTAGAGGGGGGGGGCCCCTCCACTTT. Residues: CSARGGGPLHF.

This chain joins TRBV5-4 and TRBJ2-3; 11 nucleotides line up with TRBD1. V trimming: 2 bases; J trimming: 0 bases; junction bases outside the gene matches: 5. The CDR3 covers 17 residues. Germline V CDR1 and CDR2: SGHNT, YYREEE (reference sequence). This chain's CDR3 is CASSFRTGGASTDTQYF. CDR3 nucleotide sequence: TGTGCCAGCAGCTTTAGGACAGGGGGCGCAAGCACAGATACGCAGTATTTT.

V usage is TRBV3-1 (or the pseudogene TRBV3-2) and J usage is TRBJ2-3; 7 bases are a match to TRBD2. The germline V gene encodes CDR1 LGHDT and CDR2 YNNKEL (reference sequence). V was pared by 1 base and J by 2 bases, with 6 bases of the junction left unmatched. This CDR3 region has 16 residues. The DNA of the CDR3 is TGTGCCAGCAGCCAAGTCGGCCTAGCGGACACAGATACGCAGTATTTT. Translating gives CASSQVGLADTDTQYF.

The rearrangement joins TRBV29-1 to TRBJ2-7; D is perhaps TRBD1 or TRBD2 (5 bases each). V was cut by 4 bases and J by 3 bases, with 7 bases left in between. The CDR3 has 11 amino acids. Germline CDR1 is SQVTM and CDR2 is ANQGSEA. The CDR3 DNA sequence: TGCAGCGTTGGGGGGAGCTACGAGCAGTACTTC. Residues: CSVGGSYEQYF.

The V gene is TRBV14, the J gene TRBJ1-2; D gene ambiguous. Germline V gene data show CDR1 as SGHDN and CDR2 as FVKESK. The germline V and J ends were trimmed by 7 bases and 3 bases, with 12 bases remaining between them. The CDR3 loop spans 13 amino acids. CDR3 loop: CASTRANDYGYTF. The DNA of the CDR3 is TGTGCCAGCACCCGCGCAAACGACTATGGCTACACCTTC.

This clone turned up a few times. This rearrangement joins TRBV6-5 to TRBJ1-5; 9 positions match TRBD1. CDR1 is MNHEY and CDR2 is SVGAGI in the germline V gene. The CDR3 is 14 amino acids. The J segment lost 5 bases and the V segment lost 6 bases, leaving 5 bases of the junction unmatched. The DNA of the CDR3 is TGTGCCAGCAGGGGAACAGGGGGCGATCAGCCCCAGCATTTT. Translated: CASRGTGGDQPQHF.

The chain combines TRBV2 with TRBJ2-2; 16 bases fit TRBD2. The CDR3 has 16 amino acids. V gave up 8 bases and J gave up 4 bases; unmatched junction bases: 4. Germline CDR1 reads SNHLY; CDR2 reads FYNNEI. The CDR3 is CASGGTSGRATGELFF. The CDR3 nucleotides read TGTGCCAGCGGGGGGACTAGCGGGAGGGCCACCGGGGAGCTGTTTTTT.

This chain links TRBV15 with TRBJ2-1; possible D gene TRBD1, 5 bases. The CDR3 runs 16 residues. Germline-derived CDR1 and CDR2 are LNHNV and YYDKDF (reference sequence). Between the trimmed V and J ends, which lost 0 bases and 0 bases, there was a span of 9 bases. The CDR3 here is CATSREGRSSYNEQFF. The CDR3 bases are TGTGCCACCAGCAGAGAGGGGCGAAGCTCCTACAATGAGCAGTTCTTC.

In DNA form, the CDR3 reads TGTGCCAGCAGCCAAGGCATGATTAGTTACACAGATACGCAGTATTTT. It yields the protein CASSQGMISYTDTQYF. The genes are TRBV7-9 and TRBJ2-3; no clear D gene. The CDR3 extends over 16 amino acids. Germline V gene lookup returns CDR1 SEHNR and CDR2 FQNEAQ (reference sequence). Trimming pared 5 bases from V and 2 bases from J, leaving 17 bases between.

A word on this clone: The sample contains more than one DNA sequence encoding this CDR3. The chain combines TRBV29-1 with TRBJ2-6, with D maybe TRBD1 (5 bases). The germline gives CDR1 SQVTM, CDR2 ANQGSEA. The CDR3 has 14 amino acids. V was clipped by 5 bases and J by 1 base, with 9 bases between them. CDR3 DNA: TGCAGCGTTAGGGGCATTTCTGGGGCCAACGTCCTGACTTTC. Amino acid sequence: CSVRGISGANVLTF.

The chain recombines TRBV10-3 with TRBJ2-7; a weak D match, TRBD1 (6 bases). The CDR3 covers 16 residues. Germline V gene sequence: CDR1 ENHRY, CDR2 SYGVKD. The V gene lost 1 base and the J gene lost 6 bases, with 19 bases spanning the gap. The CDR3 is CAISEYGQSPRGEQYF. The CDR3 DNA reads TGTGCCATCAGTGAGTATGGACAGTCTCCGAGGGGCGAGCAGTACTTC.

The CDR3, as DNA: TGTGCCAGCATCGACGGACAGGGCCAGTCGAACACTGAAGCTTTCTTT. Amino acid sequence: CASIDGQGQSNTEAFF. The V call is TRBV6-6, the J call TRBJ1-1; 8 bases are shared with TRBD1. Germline assignment: CDR1 MNHNY and CDR2 SVGAGI (reference sequence). This CDR3 has 16 amino acids. With V trimmed by 7 bases and J by 1 base, 11 bases remained unmatched.

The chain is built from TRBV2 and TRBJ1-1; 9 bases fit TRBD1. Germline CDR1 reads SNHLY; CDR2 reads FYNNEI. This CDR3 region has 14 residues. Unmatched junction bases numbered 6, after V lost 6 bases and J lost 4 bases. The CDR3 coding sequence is TGTGCCAGCAGCGGACAGGGGAAGGGCACTGAAGCTTTCTTT. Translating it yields CASSGQGKGTEAFF.

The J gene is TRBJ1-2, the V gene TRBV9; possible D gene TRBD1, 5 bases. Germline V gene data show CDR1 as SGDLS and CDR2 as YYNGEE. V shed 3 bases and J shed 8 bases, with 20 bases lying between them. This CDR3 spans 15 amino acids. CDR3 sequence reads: CASSAGEGLRRGYTF. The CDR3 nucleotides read TGTGCCAGCAGCGCGGGCGAGGGACTCCGTCGGGGCTACACCTTC.

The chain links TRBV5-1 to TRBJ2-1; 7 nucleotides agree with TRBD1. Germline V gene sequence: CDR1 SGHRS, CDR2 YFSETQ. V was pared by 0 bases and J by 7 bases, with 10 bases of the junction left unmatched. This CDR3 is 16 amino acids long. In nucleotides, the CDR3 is TGCGCCAGCAGCTTGGCCCCAGGGGGAGTCGGGAATGAGCAGTTCTTC. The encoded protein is CASSLAPGGVGNEQFF.

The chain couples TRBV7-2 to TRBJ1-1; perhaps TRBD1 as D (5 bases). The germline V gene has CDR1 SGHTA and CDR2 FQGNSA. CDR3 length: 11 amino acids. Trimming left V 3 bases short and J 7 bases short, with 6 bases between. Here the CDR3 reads CASSFRGEAFF. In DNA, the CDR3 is TGTGCCAGCAGCTTTAGGGGTGAAGCTTTCTTT. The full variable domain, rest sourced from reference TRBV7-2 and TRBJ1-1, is GAGVSQSPSNKVTEKGKDVELRCDPISGHTALYWYRQSLGQGLEFLIYFQGNSAPDKSGLPSDRFSAERTGGSVSTLTIQRTQQEDSAVYLCASSFRGEAFFGQGTRLTVV.

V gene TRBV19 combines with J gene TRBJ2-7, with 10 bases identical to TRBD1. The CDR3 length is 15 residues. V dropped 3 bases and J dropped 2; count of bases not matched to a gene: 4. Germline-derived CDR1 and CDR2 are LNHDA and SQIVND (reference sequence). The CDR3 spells CASSIGGTGAYEQYF. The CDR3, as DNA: TGTGCCAGTAGTATCGGTGGGACAGGGGCCTACGAGCAGTACTTC.

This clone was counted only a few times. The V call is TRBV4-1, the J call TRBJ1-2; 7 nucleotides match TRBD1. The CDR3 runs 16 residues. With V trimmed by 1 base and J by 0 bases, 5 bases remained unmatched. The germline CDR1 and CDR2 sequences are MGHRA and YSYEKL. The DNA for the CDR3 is TGCGCCAGCAGCCAAGCCCAGGGGACAGCTAACTATGGCTACACCTTC. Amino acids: CASSQAQGTANYGYTF.

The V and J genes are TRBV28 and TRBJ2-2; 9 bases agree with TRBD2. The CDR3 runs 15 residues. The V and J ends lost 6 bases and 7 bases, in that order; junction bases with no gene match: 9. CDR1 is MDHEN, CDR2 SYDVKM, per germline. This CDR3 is CASSRGLAINGELFF. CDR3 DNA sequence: TGTGCCAGCAGCCGCGGACTAGCGATCAACGGGGAGCTGTTTTTT.

CDR3 DNA sequence: TGTGCCAGCAGTCGACTAGCGGGAGGTACAACTTCTGGGGCCAACGTCCTGACTTTC. Amino acids: CASSRLAGGTTSGANVLTF. The genes are TRBV6-6 and TRBJ2-6, with 13 bases aligning to TRBD2. This CDR3 region has 19 residues. V was pared by 5 bases and J by 1 base, with 8 bases of the junction left unmatched. Germline V lookup: CDR1 MNHNY, CDR2 SVGAGI (reference sequence).

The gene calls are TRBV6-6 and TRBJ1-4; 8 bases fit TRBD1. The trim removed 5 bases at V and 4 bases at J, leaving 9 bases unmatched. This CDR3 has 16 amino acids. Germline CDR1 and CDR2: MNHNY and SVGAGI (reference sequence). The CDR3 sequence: CASSTGTGRGNEKLFF. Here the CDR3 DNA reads TGTGCCAGCAGTACGGGGACAGGCCGTGGTAATGAAAAACTGTTTTTT.